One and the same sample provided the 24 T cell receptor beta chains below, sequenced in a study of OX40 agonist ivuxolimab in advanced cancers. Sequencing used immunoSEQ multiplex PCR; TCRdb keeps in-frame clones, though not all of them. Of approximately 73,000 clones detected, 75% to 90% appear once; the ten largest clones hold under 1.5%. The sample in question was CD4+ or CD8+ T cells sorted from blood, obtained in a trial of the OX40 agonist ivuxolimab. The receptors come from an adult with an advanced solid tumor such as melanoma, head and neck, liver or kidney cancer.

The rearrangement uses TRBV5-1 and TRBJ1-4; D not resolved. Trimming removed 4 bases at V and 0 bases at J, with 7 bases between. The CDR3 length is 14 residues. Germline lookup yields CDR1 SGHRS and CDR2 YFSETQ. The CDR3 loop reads CASSVTATNEKLFF. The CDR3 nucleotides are TGCGCCAGCAGCGTGACGGCAACTAATGAAAAACTGTTTTTT.

CDR3 nucleotide sequence: TGTGCCAGCAGTTTGTGGACGACTAGCGGGATTTCGGCCCAGTACTTC. It yields the protein CASSLWTTSGISAQYF. V usage is TRBV27 and J usage is TRBJ2-5; 11 bases are shared with TRBD2. The V and J ends lost 3 bases and 9 bases, in that order; junction bases with no gene match: 12. The germline CDR1 and CDR2 sequences are MNHEY and SMNVEV (reference sequence). The CDR3 loop spans 16 amino acids.

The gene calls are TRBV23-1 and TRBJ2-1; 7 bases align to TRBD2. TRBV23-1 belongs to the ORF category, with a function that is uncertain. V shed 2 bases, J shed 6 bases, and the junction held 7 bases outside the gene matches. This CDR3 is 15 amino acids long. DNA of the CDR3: TGCGCCAGCAGTCAAATCGGGGGGTTATCCAATGAGCAGTTCTTC. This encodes CASSQIGGLSNEQFF.

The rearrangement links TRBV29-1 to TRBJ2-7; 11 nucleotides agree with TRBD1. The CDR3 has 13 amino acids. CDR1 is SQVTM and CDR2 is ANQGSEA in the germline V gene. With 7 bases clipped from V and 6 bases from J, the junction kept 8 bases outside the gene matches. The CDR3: CSGGTGTGGEQYF. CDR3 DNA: TGCAGCGGGGGGACCGGGACAGGGGGCGAGCAGTACTTC.

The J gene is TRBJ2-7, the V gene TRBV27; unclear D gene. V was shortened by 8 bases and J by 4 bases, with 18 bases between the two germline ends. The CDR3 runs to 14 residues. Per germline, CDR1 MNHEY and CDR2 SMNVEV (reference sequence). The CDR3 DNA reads TGTGCCAGCGTCAGTTTAGGTAGAAGATACGAGCAGTACTTC. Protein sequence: CASVSLGRRYEQYF.

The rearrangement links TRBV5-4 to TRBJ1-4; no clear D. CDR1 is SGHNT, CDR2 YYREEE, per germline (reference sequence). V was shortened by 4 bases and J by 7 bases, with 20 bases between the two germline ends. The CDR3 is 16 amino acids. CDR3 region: CASSDPAADGGEKLFF. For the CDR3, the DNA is TGTGCCAGCAGCGACCCCGCCGCCGACGGAGGTGAAAAACTGTTTTTT.

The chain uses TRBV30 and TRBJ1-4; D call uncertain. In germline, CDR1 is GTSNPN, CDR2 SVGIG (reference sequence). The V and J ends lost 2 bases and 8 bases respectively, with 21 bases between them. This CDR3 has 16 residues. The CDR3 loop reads CAWSLGRTRVGEKLFF. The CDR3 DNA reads TGTGCCTGGAGTCTAGGACGAACTAGGGTTGGCGAAAAACTGTTTTTT.

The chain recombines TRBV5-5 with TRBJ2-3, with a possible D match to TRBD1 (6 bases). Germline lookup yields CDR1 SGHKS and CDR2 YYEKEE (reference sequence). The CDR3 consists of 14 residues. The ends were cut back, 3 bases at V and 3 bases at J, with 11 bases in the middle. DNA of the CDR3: TGTGCCAGCAGCTCGGGACAACCTACAGATACGCAGTATTTT. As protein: CASSSGQPTDTQYF.

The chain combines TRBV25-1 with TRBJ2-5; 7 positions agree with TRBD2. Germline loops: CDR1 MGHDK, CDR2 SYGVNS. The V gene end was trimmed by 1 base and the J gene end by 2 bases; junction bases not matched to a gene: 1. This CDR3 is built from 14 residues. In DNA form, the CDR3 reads TGTGCCAGCAGTGAATTGGGGGGGCAAGAGACCCAGTACTTC. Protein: CASSELGGQETQYF.

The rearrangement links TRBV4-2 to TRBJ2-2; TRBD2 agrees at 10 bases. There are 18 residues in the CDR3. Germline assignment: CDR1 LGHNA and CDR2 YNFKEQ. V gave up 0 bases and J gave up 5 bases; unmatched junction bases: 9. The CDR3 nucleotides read TGTGCCAGCAGCCAAGAAGGGCCTAGCGGGGGTCGGACCGGGGAGCTGTTTTTT. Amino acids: CASSQEGPSGGRTGELFF.

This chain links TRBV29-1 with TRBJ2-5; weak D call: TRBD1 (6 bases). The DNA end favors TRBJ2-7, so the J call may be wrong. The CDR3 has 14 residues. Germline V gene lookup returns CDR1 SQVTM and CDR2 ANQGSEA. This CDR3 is CSANRTVQHYEQYF. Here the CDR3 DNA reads TGCAGCGCAAACCGGACAGTGCAGCACTACGAGCAGTACTTC.

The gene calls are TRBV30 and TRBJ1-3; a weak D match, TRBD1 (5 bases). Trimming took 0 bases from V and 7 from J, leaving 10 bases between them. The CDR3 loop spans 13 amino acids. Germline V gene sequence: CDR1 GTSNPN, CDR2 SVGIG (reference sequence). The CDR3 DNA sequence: TGTGCCTGGAGTGTGGGGGGAGGTAACACCATATATTTT. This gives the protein CAWSVGGGNTIYF.

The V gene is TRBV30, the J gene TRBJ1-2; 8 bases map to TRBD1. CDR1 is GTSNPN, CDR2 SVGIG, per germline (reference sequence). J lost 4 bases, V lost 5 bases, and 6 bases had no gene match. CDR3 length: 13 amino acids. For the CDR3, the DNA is TGTGCCTGGGAACTTCAGGGGGCCTATGGCTACACCTTC. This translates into CAWELQGAYGYTF.

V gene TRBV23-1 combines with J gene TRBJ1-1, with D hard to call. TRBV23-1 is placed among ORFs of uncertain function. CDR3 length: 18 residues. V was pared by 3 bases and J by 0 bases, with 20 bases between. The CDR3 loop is CASSHPGHLPFMNTEAFF. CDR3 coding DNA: TGCGCCAGCAGTCACCCGGGCCACCTACCGTTCATGAACACTGAAGCTTTCTTT.

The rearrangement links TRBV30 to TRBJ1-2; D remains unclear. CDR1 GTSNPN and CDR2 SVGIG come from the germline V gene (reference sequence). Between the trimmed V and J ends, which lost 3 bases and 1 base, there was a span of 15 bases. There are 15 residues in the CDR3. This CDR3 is CAWRERSLGNYGYTF. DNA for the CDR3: TGTGCCTGGAGAGAGAGGTCCCTGGGTAACTATGGCTACACCTTC.

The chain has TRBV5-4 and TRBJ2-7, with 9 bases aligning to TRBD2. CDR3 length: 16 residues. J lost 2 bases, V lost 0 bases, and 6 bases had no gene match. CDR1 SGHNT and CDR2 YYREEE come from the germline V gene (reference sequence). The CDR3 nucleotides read TGTGCCAGCAGCTTGGTAGGCGGGGGGGGTGCCTACGAGCAGTACTTC. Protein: CASSLVGGGGAYEQYF.

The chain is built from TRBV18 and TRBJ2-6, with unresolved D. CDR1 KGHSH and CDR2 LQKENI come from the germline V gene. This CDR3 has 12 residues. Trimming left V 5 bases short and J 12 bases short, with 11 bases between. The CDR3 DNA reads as TGTGCCAGCTCATCCGACCGATTCGTCCTGACTTTC. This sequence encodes CASSSDRFVLTF.

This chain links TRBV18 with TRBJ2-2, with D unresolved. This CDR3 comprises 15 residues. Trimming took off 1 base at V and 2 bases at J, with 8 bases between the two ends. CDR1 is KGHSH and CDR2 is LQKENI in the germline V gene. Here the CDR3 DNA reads TGTGCCAGCTCACCACAGGGAACAAACACCGGGGAGCTGTTTTTT. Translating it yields CASSPQGTNTGELFF.

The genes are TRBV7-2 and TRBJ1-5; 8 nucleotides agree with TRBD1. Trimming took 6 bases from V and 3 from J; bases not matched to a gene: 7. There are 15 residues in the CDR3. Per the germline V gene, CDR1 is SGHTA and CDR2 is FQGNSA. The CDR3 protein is CASSPTGGNNQPQHF. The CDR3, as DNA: TGTGCCAGCAGTCCTACAGGGGGAAACAATCAGCCCCAGCATTTT.

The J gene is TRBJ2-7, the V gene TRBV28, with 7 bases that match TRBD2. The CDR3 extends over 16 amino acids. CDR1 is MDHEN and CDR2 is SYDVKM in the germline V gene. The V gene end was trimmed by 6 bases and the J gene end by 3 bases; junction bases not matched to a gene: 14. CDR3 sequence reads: CASSSSPSSGGYEQYF. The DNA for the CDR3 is TGTGCCAGCAGCTCCTCGCCCTCTAGCGGAGGCTACGAGCAGTACTTC.

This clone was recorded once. The CDR3 protein is CASSMNHREAQHF. The CDR3 coding sequence is TGTGCCAGTAGTATGAACCATAGGGAGGCCCAGCATTTT. The rearrangement links TRBV19 to TRBJ1-5; no definite D call. The CDR3 runs 13 residues. Trimming cost V 3 bases and J 11 bases, with 14 bases left between them. Germline CDR1 LNHDA, CDR2 SQIVND (reference sequence).

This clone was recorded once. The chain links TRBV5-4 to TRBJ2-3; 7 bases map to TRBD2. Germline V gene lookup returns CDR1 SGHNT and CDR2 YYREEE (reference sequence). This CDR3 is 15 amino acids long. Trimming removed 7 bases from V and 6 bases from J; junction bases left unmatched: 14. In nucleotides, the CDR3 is TGTGCCAGCGGTTTTGAGGGAGGGCCTGGGGATACGCAGTATTTT. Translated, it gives CASGFEGGPGDTQYF.

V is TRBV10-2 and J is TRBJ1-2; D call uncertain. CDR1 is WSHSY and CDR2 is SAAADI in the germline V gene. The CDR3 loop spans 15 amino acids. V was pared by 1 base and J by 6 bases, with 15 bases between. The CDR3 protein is CASSEFTGLKDGYTF. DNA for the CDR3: TGCGCCAGCAGTGAGTTTACGGGGTTAAAGGATGGCTACACCTTC.

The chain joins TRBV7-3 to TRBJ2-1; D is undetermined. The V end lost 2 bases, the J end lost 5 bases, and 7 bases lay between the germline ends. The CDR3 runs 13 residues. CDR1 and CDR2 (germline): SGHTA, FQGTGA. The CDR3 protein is CASSLGNNNEQFF. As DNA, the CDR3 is TGTGCCAGCAGCTTAGGGAATAACAATGAGCAGTTCTTC.